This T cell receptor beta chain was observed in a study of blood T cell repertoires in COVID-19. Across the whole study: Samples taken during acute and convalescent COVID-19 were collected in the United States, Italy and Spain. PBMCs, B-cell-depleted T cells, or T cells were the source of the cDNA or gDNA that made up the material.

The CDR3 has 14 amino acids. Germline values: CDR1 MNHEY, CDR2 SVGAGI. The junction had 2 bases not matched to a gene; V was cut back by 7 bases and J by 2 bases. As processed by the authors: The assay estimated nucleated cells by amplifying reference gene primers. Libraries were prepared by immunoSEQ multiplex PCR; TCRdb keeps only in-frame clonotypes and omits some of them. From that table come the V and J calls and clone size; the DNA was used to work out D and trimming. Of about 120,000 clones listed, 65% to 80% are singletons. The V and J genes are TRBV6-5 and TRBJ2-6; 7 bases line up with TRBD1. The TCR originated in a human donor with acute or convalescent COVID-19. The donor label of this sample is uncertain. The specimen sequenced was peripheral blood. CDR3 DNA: TGTGCCAGCAAAACAGGGGCTGGGGCCAACGTCCTGACTTTC. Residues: CASKTGAGANVLTF.